This T cell receptor (beta chain) is from a study of blood T cell repertoires in COVID-19. Study details: T cells, B-cell-depleted T cells, or PBMCs supplied cDNA or gDNA.

Participants, roughly 18 to 90 years old, spanned around 25 US areas. Method: immunoSEQ multiplex PCR; TCRdb's copy keeps in-frame clones and lacks some. The sample has around 250,000 clones, 85% to 90% seen once. Trimming removed 3 bases from V and 8 bases from J; junction bases left unmatched: 6. This CDR3 contains 14 residues. Germline CDR1 LGHNA, CDR2 YNFKEQ. The sequenced material came from PBMCs or T cells enriched from blood (not recorded which). This chain connects TRBV4-2 to TRBJ1-4; 7 positions agree with TRBD1. The clonotype was recovered from a woman aged 30 to 39 with acute COVID-19. The CDR3 nucleotides read TGTGCCAGCAGCCAGGAGGGGGCGAAGGAAAAACTGTTTTTT. Protein: CASSQEGAKEKLFF.